One and the same sample provided the 25 T cell receptor beta chains below, sequenced in a study of cytomegalovirus exposure and HLA in healthy donors. Use of 60 Vbeta and 13 Jbeta primers characterized the PCR. Here immunoSEQ multiplex PCR was the method, and the copy in TCRdb shows in-frame clones only, minus some. The profile covers more than 130,000 clones, with 73% appearing a single time and about an eighth taken by the ten largest. The sample consisted of PBMCs. Receptors were obtained from a human donor in good health.

This chain links TRBV29-1 with TRBJ2-2, with D perhaps TRBD1 (5 bases). Germline-derived CDR1 and CDR2 are SQVTM and ANQGSEA. This CDR3 has 13 residues. V was clipped by 4 bases and J by 4 bases, with 10 bases between them. The CDR3 DNA is TGCAGCGTTGGGCTACAGGCCACCGGGGAGCTGTTTTTT. It specifies CSVGLQATGELFF.

The chain is built from TRBV4-2 and TRBJ1-2; the D gene is possibly TRBD1 (6 bases). Germline V lookup: CDR1 LGHNA, CDR2 YNFKEQ. This CDR3 region has 13 residues. Trimming stripped 7 bases from V and 4 bases from J, with 13 bases between. The CDR3 spells CASTPTGPYGYTF. The CDR3 coding sequence is TGTGCCAGCACCCCGACAGGTCCCTATGGCTACACCTTC.

The chain carries TRBV5-4 and TRBJ2-3; 13 bases line up with TRBD2. Looked up from germline, CDR1 is SGHNT and CDR2 is YYREEE (reference sequence). The CDR3 is made up of 15 amino acids. J was trimmed by 11 bases and V by 4 bases; bases with no gene match: 10. Here the CDR3 DNA reads TGTGCCAGCAGCACGGGACTAGCGGGGCGCCTGGAGCAGTATTTT. It translates to CASSTGLAGRLEQYF.

The CDR3 protein is CASSLGTGGPGRTGELFF. CDR3 in DNA: TGTGCCAGCAGTTTAGGGACAGGGGGGCCAGGGCGTACCGGGGAGCTGTTTTTT. This sequence joins TRBV27 and TRBJ2-2, with TRBD1 identical over 11 bases. The CDR3 is made up of 18 amino acids. Germline assignment: CDR1 MNHEY and CDR2 SMNVEV (reference sequence). V shed 2 bases, J shed 5 bases, and the junction held 10 bases outside the gene matches.

This clone was picked up one time. V and J are TRBV30 and TRBJ1-3; TRBD1 is a possible D gene (6 bases). V lost 0 bases, J lost 3 bases, and 6 bases lay in between. The CDR3 length is 13 residues. Germline assignment: CDR1 GTSNPN and CDR2 SVGIG (reference sequence). The CDR3 DNA reads as TGTGCCTGGAGTGTGACAGGTGGAAACACCATATATTTT. This gives the protein CAWSVTGGNTIYF. The variable domain in full, completed from reference TRBV30 and TRBJ1-3, reads SQTIHQWPATLVQPVGSPLSLECTVEGTSNPNLYWYRQAAGRGLQLLFYSVGIGQISSEVPQNLSASRPQDRQFILSSKKLLLSDSGFYLCAWSVTGGNTIYFGEGSWLTVV.

The chain employs TRBV6-5 and TRBJ1-2, with D possibly matching TRBD1 (6 bases). Germline V gene lookup returns CDR1 MNHEY and CDR2 SVGAGI. CDR3 length: 13 residues. Trimming pared 2 bases from V and 5 bases from J, leaving 9 bases between. CDR3 DNA: TGTGCCAGCAGTTACGGGGGCGGGTATGGCTACACCTTC. Translated: CASSYGGGYGYTF.

The chain combines TRBV6-1 with TRBJ2-1; maybe TRBD2 (6 bases). This CDR3 spans 13 amino acids. Per the germline V gene, CDR1 is MNHNS and CDR2 is SASEGT. With 7 bases removed from V and 4 bases from J, the gap between germline ends came to 11 bases. CDR3 residues: CASKREIYNEQFF. The CDR3 DNA sequence: TGTGCCAGCAAACGGGAGATTTACAATGAGCAGTTCTTC.

The rearrangement links TRBV19 to TRBJ1-1; D not resolved. Deletions cut 4 bases from V and 4 bases from J, with 16 bases between. The germline V gene has CDR1 LNHDA and CDR2 SQIVND (reference sequence). The CDR3 consists of 15 residues. For the CDR3, the DNA is TGTGCCAGTAGTAAGCCGGGTTTGCGGAGCACTGAAGCTTTCTTT. Translated, it gives CASSKPGLRSTEAFF.

The chain employs TRBV7-6 and TRBJ2-1; D unresolved. CDR1 and CDR2 (germline): SGHVS, FNYEAQ. Trimming removed 5 bases at V and 8 bases at J, with 22 bases between. The length of the CDR3 is 16 residues. The CDR3 here is CASSAYPTSRSDEQFF. The CDR3 DNA follows: TGTGCCAGCAGCGCCTACCCGACATCTCGTTCGGATGAGCAGTTCTTC. The whole variable domain, remainder taken from reference TRBV7-6 and TRBJ2-1, is GAGVSQSPRYKVTKRGQDVALRCDPISGHVSLYWYRQALGQGPEFLTYFNYEAQQDKSGLPNDRFSAERPEGSISTLTIQRTEQRDSAMYRCASSAYPTSRSDEQFFGPGTRLTVL.

On this clone itself: Other DNA sequences in this specimen translate into the identical CDR3. The V and J genes are TRBV6-5 and TRBJ1-1; D is uncertain. CDR1 MNHEY and CDR2 SVGAGI come from the germline V gene. V gave up 5 bases and J gave up 1 base, with 5 bases separating them. The CDR3 has 12 residues. The CDR3, as DNA: TGTGCCAGCAGTCCGGGGAACACTGAAGCTTTCTTT. This sequence encodes CASSPGNTEAFF.

The J gene is TRBJ2-5, the V gene TRBV6-6; 9 bases map to TRBD2. The CDR3 covers 16 residues. Germline V gene lookup returns CDR1 MNHNY and CDR2 SVGAGI (reference sequence). With V trimmed by 6 bases and J by 2 bases, 10 bases remained unmatched. The CDR3 here is CASRPVVAGVQETQYF. DNA for the CDR3: TGTGCCAGCAGACCCGTGGTAGCGGGAGTACAAGAGACCCAGTACTTC.

The chain uses TRBV5-1 and TRBJ2-1, with 12 bases that match TRBD2. V dropped 7 bases and J dropped 9; count of bases not matched to a gene: 8. There are 14 residues in the CDR3. Germline values: CDR1 SGHRS, CDR2 YFSETQ. The CDR3 coding sequence is TGCGCCAGCGTGGCTAGCGGGAGGGAGGGTGAGCAGTTCTTC. Its protein product is CASVASGREGEQFF.

The chain uses TRBV5-1 and TRBJ2-1; D gene ambiguous. The CDR3 is 12 amino acids. V was pared by 4 bases and J by 5 bases, with 7 bases between. Germline-derived CDR1 and CDR2 are SGHRS and YFSETQ. DNA of the CDR3: TGCGCCAGCAGCAACTTCAACAATGAGCAGTTCTTC. Encoded protein: CASSNFNNEQFF.

The rearrangement links TRBV4-1 to TRBJ2-5; 8 bases map to TRBD2. Matching the DNA end better, TRBJ2-7 makes the J call doubtful. Germline assignment: CDR1 MGHRA and CDR2 YSYEKL. The CDR3 is made up of 15 amino acids. The CDR3 sequence is CASSQAGGLIYEQYF. The CDR3 region has the DNA TGCGCCAGCAGCCAAGCGGGAGGGCTTATCTACGAGCAGTACTTC.

A single count supports this clone. CDR3 in amino acids: CASRDTGGPSYEQYF. The CDR3 DNA reads as TGTGCCAGCAGAGATACAGGGGGCCCTTCCTACGAGCAGTACTTC. The chain is built from TRBV7-9 and TRBJ2-7; 9 nucleotides agree with TRBD1. This CDR3 is 15 amino acids long. Losses at the gene ends were 6 bases for V and 1 base for J; bases not matched to a gene: 7. Germline V gene lookup returns CDR1 SEHNR and CDR2 FQNEAQ (reference sequence).

This sequence joins TRBV6-1 and TRBJ2-7, with D possibly being TRBD1 (6 bases). This CDR3 contains 14 residues. Trimming took 4 bases from V and 2 from J, leaving 12 bases between them. Looked up from germline, CDR1 is MNHNS and CDR2 is SASEGT. CDR3 sequence (DNA): TGTGCCAGCAGTGGTCCAGGGGCCGCCTACGAGCAGTACTTC. This sequence encodes CASSGPGAAYEQYF.

This chain connects TRBV2 to TRBJ1-2; TRBD1 might be the D (5 bases). Germline CDR1 SNHLY, CDR2 FYNNEI. V shed 11 bases and J shed 0 bases, with 25 bases lying between them. The length of the CDR3 is 17 residues. CDR3 protein: CAGYLRRGEYPNYGYTF. The CDR3 region has the DNA TGTGCCGGCTATCTAAGGAGGGGCGAATATCCTAACTATGGCTACACCTTC.

The chain links TRBV5-1 to TRBJ2-3; 7 bases are shared with TRBD2. The CDR3 consists of 14 residues. V was clipped by 4 bases and J by 3 bases; unmatched bases: 5. Germline CDR1 is SGHRS and CDR2 is YFSETQ. In nucleotides, the CDR3 is TGCGCCAGCAGCCGCCGGGGGGTTACAGATACGCAGTATTTT. Translation: CASSRRGVTDTQYF.

V gene TRBV23-1 combines with J gene TRBJ1-5, with D maybe TRBD1 (5 bases). TRBV23-1 is marked as an open reading frame, function uncertain. This CDR3 spans 14 amino acids. V was pared by 4 bases and J by 4 bases, with 11 bases between. CDR3 bases: TGCGCCAGCAGTCGCCCGGGGGATAATCAGCCCCAGCATTTT. It encodes CASSRPGDNQPQHF.

Note on this clone: Other DNA sequences within the sample encode an identical CDR3. CDR3 nucleotides: TGCGCCAGCAGCTTGGGACAGGGCAGCTCCTACAATGAGCAGTTCTTC. Protein: CASSLGQGSSYNEQFF. The rearrangement links TRBV5-1 to TRBJ2-1; 7 positions agree with TRBD1. The V gene's germline CDR1 is SGHRS and CDR2 YFSETQ. V dropped 0 bases and J dropped 0; count of bases not matched to a gene: 3. The CDR3 extends over 16 amino acids.

This chain connects TRBV7-8 to TRBJ1-1; the D gene is possibly TRBD1 (6 bases). Germline CDR1 is SGHVS and CDR2 is FQNEAQ. This CDR3 has 15 amino acids. Deletions cut 5 bases from V and 0 bases from J, with 13 bases between. CDR3 sequence (DNA): TGTGCCAGCAGCCAATACGGACAGATGAACACTGAAGCTTTCTTT. Its translation is CASSQYGQMNTEAFF.

V and J are TRBV2 and TRBJ2-5; D remains unclear. Trimming removed 10 bases at V and 3 bases at J, with 15 bases between. CDR1 SNHLY and CDR2 FYNNEI come from the germline V gene. CDR3 length: 13 amino acids. CDR3 DNA sequence: TGTGCCATCCGAGGCGTTCCCGAAGAGACCCAGTACTTC. This sequence encodes CAIRGVPEETQYF.

This clone was observed a handful of times. V usage is TRBV29-1 and J usage is TRBJ1-2, with D possibly matching TRBD1 (5 bases). V was cut by 4 bases and J by 3 bases, with 15 bases left in between. Germline V gene sequence: CDR1 SQVTM, CDR2 ANQGSEA. The CDR3 spans 14 residues. CDR3 residues: CSVGQFQGDYGYTF. The CDR3 DNA reads TGCAGCGTTGGCCAATTCCAAGGGGACTATGGCTACACCTTC. Supplemented by reference TRBV29-1 and TRBJ1-2, the full variable domain reads SAVISQKPSRDICQRGTSLTIQCQVDSQVTMMFWYRQQPGQSLTLIATANQGSEATYESGFVIDKFPISRPNLTFSTLTVSNMSPEDSSIYLCSVGQFQGDYGYTFGSGTRLTVV.

On this clone itself: One end of the junction is discordant with germline, which a read error may explain. The chain uses TRBV7-8 and TRBJ1-5; TRBD1 matches at 8 bases. The CDR3 totals 15 residues. Germline CDR1 SGHVS, CDR2 FQNEAQ. The DNA for the CDR3 is TGTGTCAGCAGCTCGGGACAGGTTAGCAATCAGCCCCAGCATTTT. This gives the protein CVSSSGQVSNQPQHF.

The chain is built from TRBV11-2 and TRBJ2-1; TRBD2 might be the D (5 bases). V was clipped by 0 bases and J by 8 bases, with 20 bases between them. CDR1 is SGHAT, CDR2 FQNNGV, per germline. The CDR3 has 17 amino acids. CDR3 sequence: CASSLDASTPWLDEQFF. Written as DNA, the CDR3 is TGTGCCAGCAGCTTAGATGCTAGCACCCCATGGTTGGATGAGCAGTTCTTC.